This TCR beta chain was obtained from a study of T cell repertoires in cytomegalovirus infection. Overall study context: CMV infection and matching HLA type were both indicated by public TCR beta signatures. Study-wide points: In two of eight donors, the top clonotype was HLA-C-restricted CMV-specific.

Notes on this clonotype: Its antigen is not identified.

TCRdb reprocessed the reads with MiXCR, giving one entry per CDR3 protein. This sample has roughly 800,000 distinct CDR3 sequences, with approximately 32% found just once. V lost 4 bases and J lost 4; bases outside the gene matches: 8. Germline V gives CDR1 SGHKS, CDR2 YYEKEE (reference sequence). This CDR3 has 16 residues. The sequencing here drew on cultured CD8+ T cells from PBMCs, taken from culture after CMV antigen stimulation. V is TRBV5-5 and J is TRBJ2-2; 9 positions agree with TRBD1. The TCR sequence derives from a human donor in good health (CMV status not recorded). Some clones in this sample may be carry-over from other donors' samples. This chain's CDR3 is CASSPYRGQGTGELFF. For the CDR3, the DNA is TGTGCCAGCAGCCCTTACAGGGGGCAGGGCACCGGGGAGCTGTTTTTT.